The 18 T cell receptor beta chains below come from one sample, sequenced in a study of T cell responses to AZD1222 COVID-19 vaccine. Sequenced by immunoSEQ multiplex PCR; TCRdb stores in-frame clones only, minus some. The sample holds around 120,000 clones, around 86% seen once. The specimen comprised peripheral blood, sampled on day 0 of AZD1222 vaccination. The receptors derive from an adult in good health.

This clone was recorded a few times. This specimen includes other DNA sequences encoding the same CDR3. The rearrangement joins TRBV25-1 to TRBJ1-2; D call uncertain. V lost 4 bases, J lost 5 bases, and 5 bases lay in between. The CDR3 sequence is 11 residues long. Looked up from germline, CDR1 is MGHDK and CDR2 is SYGVNS. The DNA of the CDR3 is TGTGCCAGCAGTGGTGTATATGGCTACACCTTC. Protein: CASSGVYGYTF.

The count of this clone is one. This chain uses TRBV15 with TRBJ2-4; D may be TRBD1 or TRBD2 (6 bases each). The V end was cut by 5 bases, the J end by 8 bases, with 16 bases between. CDR1 is LNHNV and CDR2 is YYDKDF in the germline V gene (reference sequence). The CDR3 sequence is 14 residues long. CDR3 loop: CATSRRGVIDIQYF. DNA of the CDR3: TGTGCCACCAGCCGGAGGGGGGTAATTGACATTCAGTACTTC.

This clone came up a few times. J is TRBJ1-6 and V is TRBV4-2; 8 nucleotides agree with TRBD1. Germline trimming cut 1 base from V and 8 bases from J; bases unmatched to any gene: 4. Germline V gives CDR1 LGHNA, CDR2 YNFKEQ. The length of the CDR3 is 15 residues. The CDR3 DNA follows: TGTGCCAGCAGCCAAGTTGGGACAGGCGATTCACCCCTCCACTTT. Its translation is CASSQVGTGDSPLHF.

The J gene is TRBJ2-7, the V gene TRBV19; 9 nucleotides agree with TRBD1. This CDR3 contains 14 residues. Germline loops: CDR1 LNHDA, CDR2 SQIVND (reference sequence). V was pared by 5 bases and J by 3 bases, with 5 bases of the junction left unmatched. CDR3 nucleotide sequence: TGTGCCAGTAGTTCCGGGACAGGGATCTACGAGCAGTACTTC. Its protein product is CASSSGTGIYEQYF.

The rearrangement joins TRBV5-4 to TRBJ2-3, with 7 bases identical to TRBD2. CDR3 length: 15 amino acids. Losses at the gene ends were 2 bases for V and 2 bases for J; bases not matched to a gene: 5. Germline V gene sequence: CDR1 SGHNT, CDR2 YYREEE (reference sequence). The CDR3 DNA sequence: TGTGCCAGCAGCTTCCAGGGACTATTCACAGATACGCAGTATTTT. Protein sequence: CASSFQGLFTDTQYF.

This clone was seen a single time. The V and J genes are TRBV5-1 and TRBJ2-7, with D perhaps TRBD2 (6 bases). V was trimmed by 0 bases and J by 6 bases, leaving 7 bases between them. CDR3 length: 12 amino acids. Germline CDR1 SGHRS, CDR2 YFSETQ. The DNA of the CDR3 is TGCGCCAGCAGCTTGGAGGGAGGCGAGCAGTACTTC. Its protein product is CASSLEGGEQYF.

The chain recombines TRBV25-1 with TRBJ1-4; D is possibly TRBD1 (6 bases). V lost 2 bases, J lost 5 bases, and 12 bases lay in between. This CDR3 region has 15 residues. Germline CDR1 and CDR2: MGHDK and SYGVNS. Here the CDR3 DNA reads TGTGCCAGCAGTGAAGGTATAGGGGGGAATGAAAAACTGTTTTTT. This codes for CASSEGIGGNEKLFF.

This clone was picked up a small number of times. V usage is TRBV28 and J usage is TRBJ1-1; no clear D gene. The germline gives CDR1 MDHEN, CDR2 SYDVKM. The CDR3 totals 13 residues. The V end was cut by 2 bases, the J end by 7 bases, with 11 bases between. CDR3 amino acids: CASSLQDPLEAFF. The CDR3 DNA is TGTGCCAGCAGTTTACAGGACCCCCTTGAAGCTTTCTTT.

This rearrangement joins TRBV5-8 to TRBJ2-3; D assignment may be TRBD1 or TRBD2 (6 bases each). The V gene lost 0 bases and the J gene lost 3 bases, with 14 bases spanning the gap. The CDR3 loop spans 16 amino acids. CDR1 is SGHTS, CDR2 YDEGEE, per germline. CDR3 nucleotide sequence: TGTGCCAGCAGCTTGGCCTGGGGGGCCCCAACAGATACGCAGTATTTT. This encodes CASSLAWGAPTDTQYF.

The gene calls are TRBV7-8 and TRBJ1-2, with D maybe TRBD1 (6 bases). The CDR3 sequence is 15 residues long. V lost 4 bases and J 4 bases, leaving 16 bases between the germline ends. Germline values: CDR1 SGHVS, CDR2 FQNEAQ. In DNA, the CDR3 is TGTGCCAGCAGCTACCTGCGGACAGAGCGCTATGGCTACACCTTC. As protein: CASSYLRTERYGYTF. Filled out from reference TRBV7-8 and TRBJ1-2, the complete variable domain reads GAGVSQSPRYKVAKRGQDVALRCDPISGHVSLFWYQQALGQGPEFLTYFQNEAQLDKSGLPSDRFFAERPEGSVSTLKIQRTQQEDSAVYLCASSYLRTERYGYTFGSGTRLTVV.

J is TRBJ2-2 and V is TRBV2, with 8 bases fitting TRBD1. Unmatched junction bases numbered 0, after V lost 6 bases and J lost 0 bases. This CDR3 has 14 amino acids. Germline V gene sequence: CDR1 SNHLY, CDR2 FYNNEI. The CDR3 loop reads CASRGQANTGELFF. The CDR3, as DNA: TGTGCCAGCAGGGGACAGGCGAACACCGGGGAGCTGTTTTTT.

The chain combines TRBV13 with TRBJ1-2; D unclear. CDR1 PRHDT and CDR2 FYEKMQ come from the germline V gene (reference sequence). V was pared by 5 bases and J by 5 bases, with 15 bases between. The CDR3 spans 14 residues. CDR3 sequence reads: CASSPDRGVYGYTF. CDR3 bases: TGTGCCAGCAGCCCAGACCGAGGAGTATATGGCTACACCTTC.

This rearrangement joins TRBV3-1 (or the pseudogene TRBV3-2) to TRBJ2-7, with TRBD1 matching 8 bases. CDR1 and CDR2 (germline): LGHDT, YNNKEL (reference sequence). V was clipped by 6 bases and J by 2 bases; unmatched bases: 3. CDR3 size: 13 residues. CDR3 amino acids: CASSPGGPYEQYF. The CDR3 coding sequence is TGTGCCAGCAGTCCAGGGGGCCCCTACGAGCAGTACTTC.

This clone has just one count. The V gene is TRBV4-3, the J gene TRBJ1-2; D gene ambiguous. This CDR3 is 12 amino acids long. Trimming cost V 0 bases and J 8 bases, with 7 bases left between them. The germline V gene encodes CDR1 LGHNA and CDR2 YSLEER. In nucleotides, the CDR3 is TGCGCCAGCAGCCAAGATGGCCGGGGCTACACCTTC. Encoded protein: CASSQDGRGYTF.

The gene calls are TRBV19 and TRBJ1-1, with 7 positions matching TRBD1. CDR1 is LNHDA and CDR2 is SQIVND in the germline V gene (reference sequence). With V trimmed by 1 base and J by 0 bases, 5 bases remained unmatched. There are 16 residues in the CDR3. CDR3 bases: TGTGCCAGTAGTATAGTAACGGACAGGATGAACACTGAAGCTTTCTTT. It translates to CASSIVTDRMNTEAFF.

The chain joins TRBV9 to TRBJ2-3; D is unresolved. V was shortened by 3 bases and J by 10 bases, with 15 bases between the two germline ends. The germline CDR1 and CDR2 sequences are SGDLS and YYNGEE. This CDR3 has 13 amino acids. As DNA, the CDR3 is TGTGCCAGCAGCGCCAGTCAGATTGGGCCGCAGTATTTT. The encoded protein is CASSASQIGPQYF.

This chain links TRBV18 with TRBJ2-1; 8 positions match TRBD1. CDR1 and CDR2 from the germline V gene are KGHSH and LQKENI. This CDR3 contains 16 residues. The junction had 6 bases not matched to a gene; V was cut back by 2 bases and J by 3 bases. CDR3 in DNA: TGTGCCAGCTCACCAGCGGACAGGGTAAGCTACAATGAGCAGTTCTTC. Translating gives CASSPADRVSYNEQFF.

The chain is built from TRBV4-2 and TRBJ1-2; D is undetermined. The germline V gene has CDR1 LGHNA and CDR2 YNFKEQ. The V end lost 0 bases, the J end lost 7 bases, and 9 bases lay between the germline ends. The CDR3 totals 13 residues. For the CDR3, the DNA is TGTGCCAGCAGCCAAGATATGCGGGCTGGCTACACCTTC. Amino acid sequence: CASSQDMRAGYTF.